The 12 T cell receptor beta chains below come from one sample, sequenced in a study of technical replicates of blood from a few donors (TCRdb year 2017). Receptor amplification or capture employed the immunoSEQ multiplex PCR assay. In TCRdb, the immuneACCESS table is reduced to in-frame sequences with V and J assigned. These tables do not hold every clone; where another copy was compared, an unresolved V gene accounts for under half, and the others remain unexplained. This sample lists 60,000 to 80,000 clones; roughly nine tenths were detected once. 4.8% of the sample rests with the top ten. The source material was PBMCs. Every receptor here comes from a human donor in good health. Some clones in this sample may be carry-over from other donors' samples.

DNA of the CDR3: TGTGCCAGCAGTTCGGGAGCGGGCAATGAGCAGTTCTTC. It yields the protein CASSSGAGNEQFF. The rearrangement links TRBV7-3 to TRBJ2-1; TRBD2 is a possible D gene (6 bases). The CDR3 runs 13 residues. V lost 6 bases and J lost 6, with 12 bases in between. Per germline, CDR1 SGHTA and CDR2 FQGTGA.

The V call is TRBV2, the J call TRBJ2-2, with 8 bases matching TRBD1. The trim removed 8 bases at V and 4 bases at J, leaving 6 bases unmatched. The CDR3 consists of 14 residues. Germline CDR1 is SNHLY and CDR2 is FYNNEI. The CDR3 sequence is CASAYRGSTGELFF. DNA for the CDR3: TGTGCCAGCGCCTACAGGGGGAGCACCGGGGAGCTGTTTTTT.

The genes are TRBV14 and TRBJ2-7, with D maybe TRBD2 (6 bases). Germline V gene data show CDR1 as SGHDN and CDR2 as FVKESK. V gave up 3 bases and J gave up 4 bases, with 13 bases separating them. The CDR3 is made up of 14 amino acids. In nucleotides, the CDR3 is TGTGCCAGCAGCCAGGGACTTGGGTGGTACGAGCAGTACTTC. Its translation: CASSQGLGWYEQYF.

The CDR3 region is CASSLVRVQGDGYTF. CDR3 coding DNA: TGTGCCAGCAGCTTAGTGAGGGTACAGGGTGATGGCTACACCTTC. The gene calls are TRBV7-8 and TRBJ1-2; a possible D gene is TRBD1 (6 bases). CDR1 and CDR2 from the germline V gene are SGHVS and FQNEAQ. The CDR3 runs 15 residues. V shed 1 base and J shed 6 bases, with 15 bases lying between them. Variable domain in full (rest from reference TRBV7-8 and TRBJ1-2): GAGVSQSPRYKVAKRGQDVALRCDPISGHVSLFWYQQALGQGPEFLTYFQNEAQLDKSGLPSDRFFAERPEGSVSTLKIQRTQQEDSAVYLCASSLVRVQGDGYTFGSGTRLTVV.

The rearrangement links TRBV7-8 to TRBJ1-4; 7 nucleotides agree with TRBD1. Trimming took 5 bases from V and 8 from J; bases not matched to a gene: 5. This CDR3 spans 13 amino acids. Looked up from germline, CDR1 is SGHVS and CDR2 is FQNEAQ. CDR3 DNA: TGTGCCAGCAGCCCGGCGACAGGGGAAAAACTGTTTTTT. It is translated as CASSPATGEKLFF.

Here the CDR3 DNA reads TGCGCCAGCAGGGAGCGGGTTACCTCCTACGAGCAGTACTTC. Its protein is CASRERVTSYEQYF. The chain recombines TRBV4-3 with TRBJ2-7; the D gene is possibly TRBD2 (6 bases). Germline V gene sequence: CDR1 LGHNA, CDR2 YSLEER. The V gene lost 6 bases and the J gene lost 0 bases, with 12 bases spanning the gap. There are 14 residues in the CDR3.

This sequence joins TRBV4-3 and TRBJ2-7, with D perhaps matching TRBD1 (6 bases). V was clipped by 3 bases and J by 1 base, with 10 bases between them. The CDR3 consists of 14 residues. CDR1 is LGHNA, CDR2 YSLEER, per germline. CDR3 loop: CASSQGRGSYEQYF. The CDR3 region has the DNA TGCGCCAGCAGCCAGGGAAGGGGGTCCTACGAGCAGTACTTC.

The CDR3: CASSRMGQGAYEQYF. The CDR3 nucleotides read TGTGCCAGCAGCCGGATGGGACAGGGGGCCTACGAGCAGTACTTC. V usage is TRBV4-2 and J usage is TRBJ2-7, with TRBD1 identical over 11 bases. V lost 4 bases and J lost 2; bases outside the gene matches: 4. Germline V gene lookup returns CDR1 LGHNA and CDR2 YNFKEQ. The CDR3 extends over 15 amino acids.

The CDR3 spells CATYDRVESYEQYF. Here the CDR3 DNA reads TGTGCCACCTACGACAGGGTCGAGTCCTACGAGCAGTACTTC. This chain uses TRBV2 with TRBJ2-7; 7 bases are shared with TRBD1. From germline, CDR1 is SNHLY and CDR2 FYNNEI. The CDR3 loop spans 14 amino acids. Trimming removed 10 bases from V and 1 base from J; junction bases left unmatched: 10.

A note on this clone: Since the CDR3 does not end with the conserved phenylalanine or tryptophan, this likely comes from a read error. The DNA is omitted, as the CDR3 cannot be located on it reliably, and the CDR3 follows TCRdb's listing. The V call is TRBV20-1, the J call TRBJ1-4; TRBD1 is the table's D call and was not checked against the DNA. Germline values: CDR1 DFQATT, CDR2 SNEGSKA (reference sequence). The CDR3 length is 10 residues, termini included. CDR3 loop: CSARDRGPLR.

J is TRBJ1-2 and V is TRBV9; D is unclear. There are 14 residues in the CDR3. In germline, CDR1 is SGDLS, CDR2 YYNGEE. Between the trimmed V and J ends, which lost 2 bases and 4 bases, there was a span of 12 bases. CDR3 region: CASSVQPSSYGYTF. As DNA, the CDR3 is TGTGCCAGCAGCGTTCAACCCTCTAGCTATGGCTACACCTTC.

The count of this clone is one. The genes are TRBV7-3 and TRBJ2-7; the D is unclear. Trimming stripped 8 bases from V and 4 bases from J, with 18 bases between. In germline, CDR1 is SGHTA, CDR2 FQGTGA. This CDR3 is built from 14 residues. CDR3 DNA: TGTGCCAGCGCCCTCGGTGTCTCTGGTTACGAGCAGTACTTC. This encodes CASALGVSGYEQYF.